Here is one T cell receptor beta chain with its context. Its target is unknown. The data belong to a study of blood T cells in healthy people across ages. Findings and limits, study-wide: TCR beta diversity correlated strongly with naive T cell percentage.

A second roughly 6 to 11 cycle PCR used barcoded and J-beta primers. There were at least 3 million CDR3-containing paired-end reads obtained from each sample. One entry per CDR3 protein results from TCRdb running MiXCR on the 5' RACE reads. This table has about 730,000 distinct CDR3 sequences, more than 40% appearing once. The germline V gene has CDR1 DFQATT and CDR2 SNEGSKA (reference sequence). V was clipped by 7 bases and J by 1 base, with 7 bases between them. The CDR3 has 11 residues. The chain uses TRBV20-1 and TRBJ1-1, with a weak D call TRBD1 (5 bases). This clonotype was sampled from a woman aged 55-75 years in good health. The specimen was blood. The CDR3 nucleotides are TGCAGTGGCAGGGAGAACACTGAAGCTTTCTTT. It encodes CSGRENTEAFF.